Described below is a single T cell receptor (beta chain) sequence and its context. The sample belongs to a study of shared clonotypes between healthy human individuals. The overall study: Donors, aged 18 to 49, were a couple of women and three men.

V was clipped by 3 bases and J by 6 bases; unmatched bases: 9. Germline V gene sequence: CDR1 MDHEN, CDR2 SYDVKM. CDR3 length equals 15 residues. Generated by immunoSEQ multiplex PCR, the TCRdb table keeps only in-frame clones and is missing some. Of 2 million to 2.5 million clones in the sample, around 93% were seen once. Source material: naive CD4+ T cells from PBMCs. Documented subset: CD45RA+ positively selected. The origin of this receptor is a man between 18 and 29 years old in good health. Some clones in this sample may be carry-over from other donors' samples. The chain has TRBV28 and TRBJ2-7; 9 bases line up with TRBD1. CDR3 amino acids: CASSLYRGRAGEQYF. The CDR3 DNA is TGTGCCAGCAGTTTGTACAGGGGGCGAGCGGGCGAGCAGTACTTC.